The sequence of this T cell receptor (beta chain) was determined in a study of cytomegalovirus exposure and HLA in healthy donors. It was with 60 Vbeta and 13 Jbeta primers that the PCR ran. The protocol was immunoSEQ multiplex PCR, while the TCRdb copy is restricted to in-frame clones and leaves out a portion. The sample lists about 140,000 clones, about three quarters occurring once. In its sample, this clone was seen a few times. As yet, its antigen is unknown. Trimming at V came to 4 bases and at J to 3 bases, leaving 4 bases not matched to a gene. The CDR3 covers 14 residues. Germline CDR1 is WSHSY and CDR2 is SAAADI. Study-wide results and limits: Some V segments, including TRBV6-2 and TRBV6-3, were excluded as indistinguishable. For most TCR beta V segments, an earlier analysis put the productive rate at about 90% or about 30% of the time. TCR sequences were mostly rare, though some public TCRs occurred in many donors.

Sequencing was performed on PBMCs. The chain uses TRBV10-2 and TRBJ2-7, with TRBD2 matching 9 bases. This TCR derives from a man younger than 40 in good health and CMV-seropositive. The CDR3 here is CASSVLAGHYEQYF. CDR3 nucleotide sequence: TGCGCCAGCAGTGTTCTAGCGGGACACTACGAGCAGTACTTC.